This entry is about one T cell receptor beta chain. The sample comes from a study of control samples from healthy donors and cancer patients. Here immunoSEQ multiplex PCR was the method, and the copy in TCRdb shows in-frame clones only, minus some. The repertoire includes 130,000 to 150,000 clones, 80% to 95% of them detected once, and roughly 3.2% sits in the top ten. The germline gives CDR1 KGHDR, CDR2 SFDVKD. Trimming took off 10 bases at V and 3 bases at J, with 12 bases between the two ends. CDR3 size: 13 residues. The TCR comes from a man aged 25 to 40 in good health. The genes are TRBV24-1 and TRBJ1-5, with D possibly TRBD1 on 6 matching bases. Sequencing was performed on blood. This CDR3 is CATRGGLNQPQHF. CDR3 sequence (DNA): TGTGCCACAAGGGGGGGTCTCAATCAGCCCCAGCATTTT.